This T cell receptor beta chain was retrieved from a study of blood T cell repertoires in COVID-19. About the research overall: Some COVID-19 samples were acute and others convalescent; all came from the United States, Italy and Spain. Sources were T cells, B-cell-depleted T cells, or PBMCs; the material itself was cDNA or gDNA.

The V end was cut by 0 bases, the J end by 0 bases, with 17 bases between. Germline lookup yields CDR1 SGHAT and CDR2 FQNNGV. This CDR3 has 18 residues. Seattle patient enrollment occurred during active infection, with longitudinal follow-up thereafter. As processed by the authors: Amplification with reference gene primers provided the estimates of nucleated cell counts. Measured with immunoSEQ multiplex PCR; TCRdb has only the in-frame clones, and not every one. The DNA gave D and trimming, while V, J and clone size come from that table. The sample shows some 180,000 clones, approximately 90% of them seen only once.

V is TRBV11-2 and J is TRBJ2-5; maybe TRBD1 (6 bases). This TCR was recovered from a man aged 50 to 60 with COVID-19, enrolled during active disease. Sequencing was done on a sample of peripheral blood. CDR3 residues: CASSLDVRDKTYQETQYF. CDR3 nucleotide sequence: TGTGCCAGCAGCTTAGATGTCCGGGACAAAACTTACCAAGAGACCCAGTACTTC.